One sample yielded the 26 T cell receptor beta chains listed below, sequenced in a study of OX40 agonist ivuxolimab in advanced cancers. The assay was immunoSEQ multiplex PCR, and TCRdb's table has in-frame clones only and misses some. The sample shows approximately 77,000 clones, less than 85% of them seen only once. The specimen was CD4+ or CD8+ T cells sorted from blood, collected in a trial of the OX40 agonist ivuxolimab. The receptors were sampled from an adult with an advanced solid tumor such as melanoma, head and neck, liver or kidney cancer.

The gene calls are TRBV5-1 and TRBJ1-2; a possible D gene is TRBD1 (6 bases). There are 13 residues in the CDR3. Germline V CDR1 and CDR2: SGHRS, YFSETQ. V was shortened by 0 bases and J by 8 bases, with 11 bases between the two germline ends. The CDR3, as DNA: TGCGCCAGCAGCTTGGATCGGGGGCTGGGCTACACCTTC. Translating it yields CASSLDRGLGYTF.

CDR3 loop: CTSSQESMHNQPQHF. The CDR3 DNA reads TGCACCAGCAGCCAAGAGTCCATGCACAATCAGCCCCAGCATTTT. J is TRBJ1-5 and V is TRBV1. TRBV1 is a documented pseudogene. The CDR3 runs to 15 residues.

V usage is TRBV11-2 and J usage is TRBJ1-1; D not resolved. Germline V gene data show CDR1 as SGHAT and CDR2 as FQNNGV. Trimming shortened V by 1 base and J by 2 bases, and 17 bases separated the two germline ends. This CDR3 spans 17 amino acids. CDR3 coding DNA: TGTGCCAGCAGCTTAGCAATTCGTTCAGATATTAACACTGAAGCTTTCTTT. Translated: CASSLAIRSDINTEAFF. The full variable domain, rest sourced from reference TRBV11-2 and TRBJ1-1, is EAGVAQSPRYKIIEKRQSVAFWCNPISGHATLYWYQQILGQGPKLLIQFQNNGVVDDSQLPKDRFSAERLKGVDSTLKIQPAKLEDSAVYLCASSLAIRSDINTEAFFGQGTRLTVV.

V usage is TRBV11-1 and J usage is TRBJ2-1; 8 nucleotides align to TRBD1. CDR3 length equals 14 residues. Per the germline V gene, CDR1 is SGHAT and CDR2 is FQDESV (reference sequence). V dropped 4 bases and J dropped 6; count of bases not matched to a gene: 5. CDR3: CASSSRTGRNEQFF. The CDR3 DNA sequence: TGTGCCAGCAGCTCCCGGACAGGGCGCAATGAGCAGTTCTTC.

This clone appeared once. The chain employs TRBV28 and TRBJ1-1, with D hard to call. This CDR3 contains 14 residues. Trimming pared 8 bases from V and 3 bases from J, leaving 16 bases between. Germline V CDR1 and CDR2: MDHEN, SYDVKM. The CDR3 DNA reads TGTGCCAGCCTACCGGCGATTCCGTACACTGAAGCTTTCTTT. Amino acid sequence: CASLPAIPYTEAFF.

The chain is built from TRBV5-4 and TRBJ1-2; D gene ambiguous. CDR3 length: 13 residues. V lost 4 bases, J lost 4 bases, and 11 bases lay in between. Germline assignment: CDR1 SGHNT and CDR2 YYREEE (reference sequence). The CDR3, as DNA: TGTGCCAGCAGCGAAGAGCGGGGCTATGGCTACACCTTC. It is translated as CASSEERGYGYTF. Supplemented by reference TRBV5-4 and TRBJ1-2, the full variable domain reads ETGVTQSPTHLIKTRGQQVTLRCSSQSGHNTVSWYQQALGQGPQFIFQYYREEENGRGNFPPRFSGLQFPNYSSELNVNALELDDSALYLCASSEERGYGYTFGSGTRLTVV.

There are a few counts of this clone. This chain connects TRBV11-2 to TRBJ1-6; D remains unclear. The length of the CDR3 is 13 residues. From germline, CDR1 is SGHAT and CDR2 FQNNGV. V lost 4 bases, J lost 8 bases, and 9 bases lay in between. The CDR3 nucleotides are TGTGCCAGCAGCTCACCAGGCGATTCACCCCTCCACTTT. This sequence encodes CASSSPGDSPLHF.

The chain employs TRBV4-3 and TRBJ1-5; D gene unclear. V was clipped by 0 bases and J by 1 base, with 7 bases between them. The CDR3 totals 15 residues. The germline gives CDR1 LGHNA, CDR2 YSLEER. The CDR3 spells CASSQEMQSNQPQHF. The CDR3 coding sequence is TGCGCCAGCAGCCAAGAAATGCAGAGCAATCAGCCCCAGCATTTT.

This clone has only one observation. The chain couples TRBV6-5 to TRBJ2-1; D ambiguous. Trimming left V 2 bases short and J 12 bases short, with 17 bases between. This CDR3 has 14 amino acids. Germline values: CDR1 MNHEY, CDR2 SVGAGI. The CDR3 is CASSYTSPPTGQFF. The CDR3, as DNA: TGTGCCAGCAGTTACACGAGTCCCCCTACCGGGCAGTTCTTC.

J is TRBJ2-2 and V is TRBV30; 15 nucleotides align to TRBD2. The CDR3 consists of 17 residues. Germline trimming cut 5 bases from V and 4 bases from J; bases unmatched to any gene: 8. Germline-derived CDR1 and CDR2 are GTSNPN and SVGIG (reference sequence). CDR3 DNA: TGTGCCTGGGGGGGACTAGCGGGAGGAGGAGCCACCGGGGAGCTGTTTTTT. As protein: CAWGGLAGGGATGELFF.

The chain joins TRBV7-8 to TRBJ2-3, with 10 bases fitting TRBD2. V trimming: 4 bases; J trimming: 6 bases; junction bases outside the gene matches: 10. CDR1 is SGHVS and CDR2 is FQNEAQ in the germline V gene. The CDR3 is 16 residues long. DNA for the CDR3: TGTGCCAGCAGCTATGGGTACCAGCGGGGGGGTGATACGCAGTATTTT. It encodes CASSYGYQRGGDTQYF.

The rearrangement links TRBV30 to TRBJ1-4; maybe TRBD1 (6 bases). Germline assignment: CDR1 GTSNPN and CDR2 SVGIG (reference sequence). The CDR3 contains 13 residues. Between the trimmed V and J ends, which lost 1 base and 8 bases, there was a span of 11 bases. The CDR3 DNA reads as TGTGCCTGGAGTGGAGGGGGGCACGAAAAACTGTTTTTT. Translating gives CAWSGGGHEKLFF. Complete variable domain (other parts from reference TRBV30 and TRBJ1-4): SQTIHQWPATLVQPVGSPLSLECTVEGTSNPNLYWYRQAAGRGLQLLFYSVGIGQISSEVPQNLSASRPQDRQFILSSKKLLLSDSGFYLCAWSGGGHEKLFFGSGTQLSVL.

J is TRBJ1-4 and V is TRBV28; tentatively, D is TRBD1 (5 bases). This CDR3 region has 15 residues. The V gene lost 6 bases and the J gene lost 6 bases, with 17 bases spanning the gap. CDR1 and CDR2 (germline): MDHEN, SYDVKM. The CDR3 nucleotides are TGTGCCAGCAGGCCAGCGTTCGGGGGGTATGAAAAACTGTTTTTT. Protein product: CASRPAFGGYEKLFF.

The gene calls are TRBV6-1 and TRBJ2-1; the match to TRBD2 covers 7 bases. The CDR3 extends over 18 amino acids. Germline loops: CDR1 MNHNS, CDR2 SASEGT. The junction had 18 bases not matched to a gene; V was cut back by 1 base and J by 9 bases. The CDR3 here is CASSEERGWAGAFGEQFF. In DNA, the CDR3 is TGTGCCAGCAGTGAAGAAAGAGGTTGGGCGGGAGCTTTTGGTGAGCAGTTCTTC.

Written as DNA, the CDR3 is TGTGCCACCAGCAGAGAAGGGGGAACTTCAGCAGATACGCAGTATTTT. Protein sequence: CATSREGGTSADTQYF. The chain employs TRBV15 and TRBJ2-3; possibly TRBD1 for D (6 bases). Germline CDR1 LNHNV, CDR2 YYDKDF (reference sequence). The CDR3 sequence is 16 residues long. Trimming left V 0 bases short and J 4 bases short, with 14 bases between. Full variable domain (remainder filled in from reference TRBV15 and TRBJ2-3): DAMVIQNPRYQVTQFGKPVTLSCSQTLNHNVMYWYQQKSSQAPKLLFHYYDKDFNNEADTPDNFQSRRPNTSFCFLDIRSPGLGDTAMYLCATSREGGTSADTQYFGPGTRLTVL.

This chain connects TRBV6-1 to TRBJ2-1; the D gene could be TRBD1 or TRBD2 (5 bases each). The CDR3 sequence is 15 residues long. CDR1 MNHNS and CDR2 SASEGT come from the germline V gene. With 6 bases removed from V and 2 bases from J, the gap between germline ends came to 14 bases. CDR3 in DNA: TGTGCCAGCAGCTATGGGGGTAAGGCCTACAATGAGCAGTTCTTC. Amino acid sequence: CASSYGGKAYNEQFF.

The chain has TRBV19 and TRBJ2-5, with a tentative D call TRBD2 (5 bases). V lost 3 bases to trimming and J lost 5 bases, with 10 bases between them. Per germline, CDR1 LNHDA and CDR2 SQIVND (reference sequence). This CDR3 has 13 residues. CDR3 coding DNA: TGTGCCAGTAGTATCGGCGGGTGGGAGACCCAGTACTTC. As protein: CASSIGGWETQYF.

The gene calls are TRBV28 and TRBJ2-3, with 7 bases fitting TRBD1. V gave up 4 bases and J gave up 2 bases; unmatched junction bases: 9. Looked up from germline, CDR1 is MDHEN and CDR2 is SYDVKM. The CDR3 runs to 16 residues. The CDR3 region has the DNA TGTGCCAGCAGTTCCCCGACCGAGGGGGCCACAGATACGCAGTATTTT. Encoded protein: CASSSPTEGATDTQYF.

The table lists this clone with a few counts. The rearrangement joins TRBV6-5 to TRBJ2-7, with D perhaps matching TRBD1 (6 bases). The V gene lost 4 bases and the J gene lost 4 bases, with 17 bases spanning the gap. There are 15 residues in the CDR3. Germline CDR1 is MNHEY and CDR2 is SVGAGI. The DNA for the CDR3 is TGTGCCAGCAGTTCGACTCACGGGACATATTACGAGCAGTACTTC. Its protein product is CASSSTHGTYYEQYF.

The V gene is TRBV4-1, the J gene TRBJ1-2; D remains unclear. The ends were cut back, 0 bases at V and 6 bases at J, with 8 bases in the middle. Germline V gene lookup returns CDR1 MGHRA and CDR2 YSYEKL. This CDR3 contains 13 residues. Written as DNA, the CDR3 is TGCGCCAGCAGCCAAGATCGGGCTGATGGCTACACCTTC. Its protein is CASSQDRADGYTF.

The gene calls are TRBV6-6 and TRBJ1-1; D remains ambiguous. The CDR3 has 14 amino acids. Trimming removed 4 bases at V and 2 bases at J, with 11 bases between. Germline V gene lookup returns CDR1 MNHNY and CDR2 SVGAGI (reference sequence). CDR3 amino acids: CASSLQSLNTEAFF. CDR3 sequence (DNA): TGTGCCAGCAGTTTGCAGTCACTTAACACTGAAGCTTTCTTT.

V and J are TRBV7-8 and TRBJ1-1; 9 nucleotides agree with TRBD1. J was trimmed by 4 bases and V by 0 bases; bases with no gene match: 3. Germline CDR1 and CDR2: SGHVS and FQNEAQ. This CDR3 has 15 residues. CDR3 amino acids: CASSLADRGGTEAFF. The CDR3 DNA follows: TGTGCCAGCAGCTTAGCGGACAGGGGAGGCACTGAAGCTTTCTTT.

In its sample, this clone was seen a few times. J is TRBJ1-1 and V is TRBV2; no definite D call. The germline V gene has CDR1 SNHLY and CDR2 FYNNEI. V lost 4 bases to trimming and J lost 2 bases, with 11 bases between them. The CDR3 sequence is 14 residues long. This CDR3 is CASSASTVNTEAFF. CDR3 DNA: TGTGCCAGCAGTGCCTCGACGGTAAACACTGAAGCTTTCTTT.

The chain links TRBV9 to TRBJ1-2, with TRBD1 matching over 7 bases. CDR3 length: 13 amino acids. CDR1 is SGDLS, CDR2 YYNGEE, per germline. J gave up 6 bases and V 0 bases, and 2 bases lay outside the gene matches. The CDR3 DNA reads TGTGCCAGCAGCGTAGTAGGGGGCCATGGCTACACCTTC. It codes for CASSVVGGHGYTF. Full variable domain (outside the CDR3, taken from reference TRBV9 and TRBJ1-2): DSGVTQTPKHLITATGQRVTLRCSPRSGDLSVYWYQQSLDQGLQFLIQYYNGEERAKGNILERFSAQQFPDLHSELNLSSLELGDSALYFCASSVVGGHGYTFGSGTRLTVV.

The gene calls are TRBV7-8 and TRBJ2-5, with D perhaps TRBD2 (6 bases). CDR1 is SGHVS, CDR2 FQNEAQ, per germline. The CDR3 is 14 amino acids. Deletions cut 4 bases from V and 5 bases from J, with 14 bases between. DNA of the CDR3: TGTGCCAGCAGCTGGAGGGGACCCTTGGAGACCCAGTACTTC. Translating gives CASSWRGPLETQYF.

The chain recombines TRBV7-9 with TRBJ1-6; D is unclear. There are 15 residues in the CDR3. In germline, CDR1 is SEHNR, CDR2 FQNEAQ (reference sequence). V dropped 5 bases and J dropped 7 bases, with 15 bases sitting between them. The CDR3 nucleotides read TGTGCCAGCAGCCCCTACGCTATTGTGAATTCACCCCTCCACTTT. It encodes CASSPYAIVNSPLHF.